A single sample is the source of the 25 T cell receptor beta chains below, sequenced in a study of cytomegalovirus exposure and HLA in healthy donors. Amplification used 60 Vbeta primers and 13 Jbeta primers. Generated by immunoSEQ multiplex PCR, the TCRdb table keeps only in-frame clones and is missing some. The table has over 140,000 clones, more than 75% seen once. The sequenced material came from PBMCs. The receptor source for this set is a man aged 45-65 years in good health and CMV-seronegative.

The chain links TRBV6-5 to TRBJ1-4; 10 bases align to TRBD1. From germline, CDR1 is MNHEY and CDR2 SVGAGI. V was pared by 6 bases and J by 7 bases, with 5 bases of the junction left unmatched. The CDR3 is 14 residues long. CDR3 amino acids: CASRRTGGFEKLFF. Written as DNA, the CDR3 is TGTGCCAGCAGGAGGACAGGGGGTTTTGAAAAACTGTTTTTT.

V usage is TRBV28 and J usage is TRBJ2-6; possibly TRBD1 for D (5 bases). CDR1 is MDHEN and CDR2 is SYDVKM in the germline V gene. V shed 6 bases and J shed 2 bases, with 20 bases lying between them. This CDR3 comprises 18 residues. This CDR3 is CASRGFGAVLAGANVLTF. CDR3 bases: TGTGCCAGCAGGGGATTTGGGGCAGTACTGGCTGGGGCCAACGTCCTGACTTTC.

The J gene is TRBJ1-1, the V gene TRBV5-4, with a possible D match to TRBD1 (5 bases). The germline CDR1 and CDR2 sequences are SGHNT and YYREEE (reference sequence). This CDR3 spans 14 amino acids. Trimming took off 3 bases at V and 3 bases at J, with 12 bases between the two ends. CDR3 DNA: TGTGCCAGCAGCTCCCGGGGGTTGGACACTGAAGCTTTCTTT. Translating it yields CASSSRGLDTEAFF.

The rearrangement uses TRBV7-8 and TRBJ2-1, with TRBD2 matching 8 bases. Germline V CDR1 and CDR2: SGHVS, FQNEAQ. This CDR3 contains 17 residues. After removal of 5 bases from V and 2 bases from J, the junction contained 11 bases not matched to a gene. CDR3 region: CASSALPPGLAYNEQFF. For the CDR3, the DNA is TGTGCCAGCAGCGCCTTGCCCCCGGGACTAGCCTACAATGAGCAGTTCTTC.

V and J are TRBV25-1 and TRBJ2-1; 12 bases are shared with TRBD2. With 6 bases clipped from V and 10 bases from J, the junction kept 13 bases outside the gene matches. The V gene's germline CDR1 is MGHDK and CDR2 SYGVNS. This CDR3 is 16 amino acids long. CDR3 amino acids: CASRPYASGRAREQFF. The CDR3 coding sequence is TGTGCCAGCAGGCCCTACGCTAGCGGGAGGGCCCGGGAGCAGTTCTTC.

The V call is TRBV18, the J call TRBJ2-7, with D possibly TRBD1 on 5 matching bases. V was clipped by 5 bases and J by 1 base, with 6 bases between them. This CDR3 comprises 12 residues. Germline loops: CDR1 KGHSH, CDR2 LQKENI. This CDR3 reads CASSDSSYEQYF. CDR3 DNA sequence: TGTGCCAGCTCAGACAGTTCCTACGAGCAGTACTTC.

This sequence joins TRBV30 and TRBJ1-5; possible D gene TRBD1, 5 bases. Trimming pared 2 bases from V and 7 bases from J, leaving 15 bases between. CDR1 GTSNPN and CDR2 SVGIG come from the germline V gene (reference sequence). The CDR3 runs 14 residues. The CDR3 protein is CAWSIPGGKQPQHF. DNA for the CDR3: TGTGCCTGGAGTATTCCGGGGGGGAAACAGCCCCAGCATTTT.

This clone appeared a few times. The genes are TRBV5-4 and TRBJ1-4; 8 bases line up with TRBD1. The CDR3 extends over 14 amino acids. Germline loops: CDR1 SGHNT, CDR2 YYREEE (reference sequence). The junction had 2 bases not matched to a gene; V was cut back by 0 bases and J by 7 bases. In nucleotides, the CDR3 is TGTGCCAGCAGCTTGGGACAGGGGTTTGAAAAACTGTTTTTT. Translated: CASSLGQGFEKLFF.

The chain combines TRBV27 with TRBJ2-1; 9 bases align to TRBD1. The CDR3 sequence is 15 residues long. Germline lookup yields CDR1 MNHEY and CDR2 SMNVEV (reference sequence). V trimming: 5 bases; J trimming: 3 bases; junction bases outside the gene matches: 5. Written as DNA, the CDR3 is TGTGCCAGCAGTGGAAGGGACAGGGTCTACAATGAGCAGTTCTTC. Its translation is CASSGRDRVYNEQFF.

This chain links TRBV7-2 with TRBJ1-3, with 9 positions matching TRBD1. This CDR3 spans 16 amino acids. Germline V CDR1 and CDR2: SGHTA, FQGNSA. The V and J ends lost 3 bases and 0 bases, in that order; junction bases with no gene match: 3. CDR3 sequence: CASSFGQGISGNTIYF. The CDR3 nucleotides read TGTGCCAGCAGCTTTGGACAGGGGATCTCTGGAAACACCATATATTTT.

The chain carries TRBV19 and TRBJ2-5, with TRBD1 identical over 8 bases. From germline, CDR1 is LNHDA and CDR2 SQIVND (reference sequence). This CDR3 spans 14 amino acids. V was pared by 3 bases and J by 1 base, with 1 base of the junction left unmatched. CDR3 sequence (DNA): TGTGCCAGTAGTATGCAGGGGGCCCAAGAGACCCAGTACTTC. It encodes CASSMQGAQETQYF.

The CDR3 is CAISESGGRNTEAFF. The CDR3, as DNA: TGTGCCATCAGTGAGTCGGGCGGGAGGAACACTGAAGCTTTCTTT. The chain carries TRBV10-3 and TRBJ1-1; D gene ambiguous. Germline CDR1 reads ENHRY; CDR2 reads SYGVKD. The CDR3 runs 15 residues. The V and J ends lost 0 bases and 1 base respectively, with 9 bases between them.

The rearrangement joins TRBV7-9 to TRBJ2-3; D not certain. Trimming removed 6 bases from V and 2 bases from J, with 12 bases in between. The CDR3 spans 14 residues. Germline CDR1 reads SEHNR; CDR2 reads FQNEAQ (reference sequence). The CDR3 DNA follows: TGTGCCAGCAGTTCCTTCGGGTCCACAGATACGCAGTATTTT. It is translated as CASSSFGSTDTQYF.

This clone was observed a few times. The chain links TRBV6-1 to TRBJ2-2; tentatively, D is TRBD1 (6 bases). V shed 7 bases and J shed 7 bases, with 19 bases lying between them. This CDR3 region has 15 residues. Looked up from germline, CDR1 is MNHNS and CDR2 is SASEGT. As DNA, the CDR3 is TGTGCCAGCAATCTCCTTACAGGGTACGGCGGGGAGCTGTTTTTT. Translated: CASNLLTGYGGELFF.

CDR3 loop: CASSLAGGGNTGELFF. DNA of the CDR3: TGTGCCAGCAGTTTAGCTGGCGGGGGAAACACCGGGGAGCTGTTTTTT. V and J are TRBV27 and TRBJ2-2; 7 positions match TRBD2. Germline V gene sequence: CDR1 MNHEY, CDR2 SMNVEV (reference sequence). Germline trimming cut 2 bases from V and 2 bases from J; bases unmatched to any gene: 5. The CDR3 extends over 16 amino acids.

This clone has a handful of counts. The genes are TRBV7-3 and TRBJ2-2; 9 nucleotides line up with TRBD1. Germline V lookup: CDR1 SGHTA, CDR2 FQGTGA. This CDR3 contains 15 residues. J was trimmed by 4 bases and V by 5 bases; bases with no gene match: 5. CDR3 DNA: TGTGCCAGCAGCATTCGACAGGGGGGCACCGGGGAGCTGTTTTTT. This encodes CASSIRQGGTGELFF. The whole variable domain, remainder taken from reference TRBV7-3 and TRBJ2-2, is GAGVSQTPSNKVTEKGKYVELRCDPISGHTALYWYRQSLGQGPEFLIYFQGTGAADDSGLPNDRFFAVRPEGSVSTLKIQRTERGDSAVYLCASSIRQGGTGELFFGEGSRLTVL.

The rearrangement joins TRBV7-9 to TRBJ2-2; no definite D call. The CDR3 runs 15 residues. Germline V gene data show CDR1 as SEHNR and CDR2 as FQNEAQ (reference sequence). Deletions cut 5 bases from V and 0 bases from J, with 10 bases between. The CDR3 region has the DNA TGTGCCAGCAGCCTACTTGGAGCGAACACCGGGGAGCTGTTTTTT. This gives the protein CASSLLGANTGELFF.

J is TRBJ1-1 and V is TRBV9; no definite D call. Trimming took off 3 bases at V and 3 bases at J, with 12 bases between the two ends. CDR1 is SGDLS, CDR2 YYNGEE, per germline. This CDR3 spans 14 amino acids. CDR3 protein: CASSARQWDTEAFF. In nucleotides, the CDR3 is TGTGCCAGCAGCGCCCGACAATGGGACACTGAAGCTTTCTTT.

The chain carries TRBV29-1 and TRBJ1-4, with 7 positions matching TRBD1. V lost 5 bases to trimming and J lost 4 bases; unmatched junction nucleotides: 7. The CDR3 runs to 14 residues. The germline V gene has CDR1 SQVTM and CDR2 ANQGSEA. CDR3 bases: TGCAGCGTTTCCAACAGGGGAAGTAATGAAAAACTGTTTTTT. Amino acids: CSVSNRGSNEKLFF. Full variable domain (outside the CDR3, taken from reference TRBV29-1 and TRBJ1-4): SAVISQKPSRDICQRGTSLTIQCQVDSQVTMMFWYRQQPGQSLTLIATANQGSEATYESGFVIDKFPISRPNLTFSTLTVSNMSPEDSSIYLCSVSNRGSNEKLFFGSGTQLSVL.

V and J are TRBV19 and TRBJ2-7; 7 bases agree with TRBD2. The CDR3 extends over 16 amino acids. Per germline, CDR1 LNHDA and CDR2 SQIVND (reference sequence). J was trimmed by 4 bases and V by 4 bases; bases with no gene match: 13. The CDR3 reads CASSSTIGLVSYEQYF. In DNA, the CDR3 is TGTGCCAGTAGTAGTACTATCGGACTAGTGTCGTACGAGCAGTACTTC.

This chain uses TRBV12-2 with TRBJ1-1. TRBV12-2 corresponds to a pseudogene. The CDR3 has 15 residues. As DNA, the CDR3 is TGTGCAAGTCGCCCACTAGCACAGCCAAACACTGAAGCTTTCTTT. It translates to CASRPLAQPNTEAFF.

This clone was seen only a few times. The rearrangement joins TRBV7-6 to TRBJ2-2, with TRBD2 identical over 7 bases. After removal of 1 base from V and 5 bases from J, the junction contained 7 bases not matched to a gene. CDR3 length: 16 amino acids. CDR1 and CDR2 (germline): SGHVS, FNYEAQ. This CDR3 is CASSLVPGGETGELFF. CDR3 nucleotide sequence: TGTGCCAGCAGCTTAGTACCGGGAGGAGAAACCGGGGAGCTGTTTTTT. Based on the CDR3 plus reference TRBV7-6 and TRBJ2-2, the full variable domain is GAGVSQSPRYKVTKRGQDVALRCDPISGHVSLYWYRQALGQGPEFLTYFNYEAQQDKSGLPNDRFSAERPEGSISTLTIQRTEQRDSAMYRCASSLVPGGETGELFFGEGSRLTVL.

The chain couples TRBV6-1 to TRBJ2-3; 10 bases agree with TRBD2. Looked up from germline, CDR1 is MNHNS and CDR2 is SASEGT. Germline trimming cut 4 bases from V and 0 bases from J; bases unmatched to any gene: 7. This CDR3 comprises 17 residues. DNA for the CDR3: TGTGCCAGCAGTGTCGGACTAGCGGTTGGAAGCACAGATACGCAGTATTTT. Translating gives CASSVGLAVGSTDTQYF.

Written as DNA, the CDR3 is TGTGCCAGCAGTCCTTCCGGGGTAGGCAACACTGAAGCTTTCTTT. Residues: CASSPSGVGNTEAFF. The chain joins TRBV28 to TRBJ1-1; D is unclear. In germline, CDR1 is MDHEN, CDR2 SYDVKM. The CDR3 is 15 residues long. Trimming took off 5 bases at V and 2 bases at J, with 15 bases between the two ends.

This clone came up a few times. The rearrangement uses TRBV5-1 and TRBJ2-7, with D perhaps TRBD1 (6 bases). In germline, CDR1 is SGHRS, CDR2 YFSETQ. V lost 0 bases to trimming and J lost 2 bases, with 9 bases between them. The CDR3 runs to 14 residues. CDR3 DNA: TGCGCCAGCAGCTTGGGGGACACCCCCTACGAGCAGTACTTC. Its translation is CASSLGDTPYEQYF.